Described below is a single TCR beta chain sequence and its context. Germline lookup yields CDR1 LNHDA and CDR2 SQIVND (reference sequence). With V trimmed by 3 bases and J by 8 bases, 6 bases remained unmatched. The CDR3 covers 15 residues. Libraries were prepared by immunoSEQ multiplex PCR; TCRdb keeps only in-frame clonotypes and omits some of them. The sample includes about 400,000 clones, 75% to 90% seen only once; the top ten take approximately 4.3%. This sample was included in a study of blood T cell repertoires in COVID-19. Study as a whole: Material from acute and convalescent COVID-19 was sourced from the United States, Italy and Spain. From T cells, B-cell-depleted T cells, or PBMCs came the material, which was cDNA or gDNA.

Sequencing was carried out using peripheral blood. This TCR was sampled from a woman aged 25-40 years with acute or convalescent COVID-19. The rearrangement uses TRBV19 and TRBJ2-1, with 11 bases lining up with TRBD1. CDR3 amino acids: CASSIRDRGFYEQFF. The CDR3 DNA follows: TGTGCCAGTAGTATCCGGGACAGGGGGTTTTATGAGCAGTTCTTC. The full variable domain, its missing parts supplied by reference TRBV19 and TRBJ2-1, is DGGITQSPKYLFRKEGQNVTLSCEQNLNHDAMYWYRQDPGQGLRLIYYSQIVNDFQKGDIAEGYSVSREKKESFPLTVTSAQKNPTAFYLCASSIRDRGFYEQFFGPGTRLTVL.